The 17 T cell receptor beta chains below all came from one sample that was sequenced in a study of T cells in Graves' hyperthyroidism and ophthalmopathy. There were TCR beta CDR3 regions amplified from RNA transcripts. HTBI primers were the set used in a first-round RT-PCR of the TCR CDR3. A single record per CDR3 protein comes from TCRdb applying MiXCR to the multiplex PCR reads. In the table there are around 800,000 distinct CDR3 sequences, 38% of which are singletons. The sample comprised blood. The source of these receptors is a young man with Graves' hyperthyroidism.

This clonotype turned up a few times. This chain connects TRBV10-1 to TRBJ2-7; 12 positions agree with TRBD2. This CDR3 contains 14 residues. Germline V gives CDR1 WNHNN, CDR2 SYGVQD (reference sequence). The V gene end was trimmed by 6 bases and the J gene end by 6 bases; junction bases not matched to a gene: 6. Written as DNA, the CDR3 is TGCGCCAGCAGCCTCGGACTAGCGGGAACCGAGCAGTACTTC. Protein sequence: CASSLGLAGTEQYF.

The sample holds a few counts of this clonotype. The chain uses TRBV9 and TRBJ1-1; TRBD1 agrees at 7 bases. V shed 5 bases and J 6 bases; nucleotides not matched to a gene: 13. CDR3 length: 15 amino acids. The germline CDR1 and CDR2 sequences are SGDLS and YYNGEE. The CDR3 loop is CASRGVTGPYPEAFF. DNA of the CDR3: TGTGCCAGCAGAGGGGTGACAGGGCCATACCCTGAAGCTTTCTTT.

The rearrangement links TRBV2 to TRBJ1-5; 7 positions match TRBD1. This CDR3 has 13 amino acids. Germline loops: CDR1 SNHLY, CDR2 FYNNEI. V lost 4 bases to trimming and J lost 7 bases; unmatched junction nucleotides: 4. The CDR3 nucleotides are TGTGCCAGCAGTGCGACAGGGACCCAGCCCCAGCATTTT. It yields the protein CASSATGTQPQHF.

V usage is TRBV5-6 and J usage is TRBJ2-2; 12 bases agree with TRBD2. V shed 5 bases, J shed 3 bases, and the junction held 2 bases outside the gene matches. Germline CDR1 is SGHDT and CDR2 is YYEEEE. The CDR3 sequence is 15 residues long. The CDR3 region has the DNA TGTGCCAGCAGTCTAGCGGGGGGGTACACCGGGGAGCTGTTTTTT. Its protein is CASSLAGGYTGELFF.

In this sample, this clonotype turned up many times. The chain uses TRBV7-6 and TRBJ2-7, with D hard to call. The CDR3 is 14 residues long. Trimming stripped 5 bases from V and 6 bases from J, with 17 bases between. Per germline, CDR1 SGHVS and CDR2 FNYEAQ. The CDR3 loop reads CASSLNLLVREQYF. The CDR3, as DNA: TGTGCCAGCAGCCTCAATTTGCTAGTACGCGAGCAGTACTTC.

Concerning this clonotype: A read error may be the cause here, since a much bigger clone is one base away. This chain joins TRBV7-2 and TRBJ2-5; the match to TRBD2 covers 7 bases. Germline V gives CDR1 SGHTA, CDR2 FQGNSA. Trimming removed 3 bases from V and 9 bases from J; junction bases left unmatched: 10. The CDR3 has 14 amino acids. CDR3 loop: CASSFTGGSRSQYF. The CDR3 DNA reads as TGTGCCAGCAGCTTTACTGGCGGGAGTAGGTCCCAGTACTTC. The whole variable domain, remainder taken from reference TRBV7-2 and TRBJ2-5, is GAGVSQSPSNKVTEKGKDVELRCDPISGHTALYWYRQSLGQGLEFLIYFQGNSAPDKSGLPSDRFSAERTGGSVSTLTIQRTQQEDSAVYLCASSFTGGSRSQYFGPGTRLLVL.

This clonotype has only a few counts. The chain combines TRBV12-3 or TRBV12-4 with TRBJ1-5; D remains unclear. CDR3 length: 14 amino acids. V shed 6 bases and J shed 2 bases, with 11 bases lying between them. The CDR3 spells CASSPQSGNQPQHF. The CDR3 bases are TGTGCCAGCAGCCCCCAGTCGGGCAATCAGCCCCAGCATTTT.

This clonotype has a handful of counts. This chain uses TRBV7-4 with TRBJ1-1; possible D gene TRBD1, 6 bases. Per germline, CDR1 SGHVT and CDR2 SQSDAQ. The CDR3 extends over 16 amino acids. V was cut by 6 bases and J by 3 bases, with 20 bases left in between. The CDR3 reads CASSYGWGQGYTEAFF. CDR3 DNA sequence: TGTGCCAGCAGTTACGGCTGGGGGCAGGGGTACACTGAAGCTTTCTTT.

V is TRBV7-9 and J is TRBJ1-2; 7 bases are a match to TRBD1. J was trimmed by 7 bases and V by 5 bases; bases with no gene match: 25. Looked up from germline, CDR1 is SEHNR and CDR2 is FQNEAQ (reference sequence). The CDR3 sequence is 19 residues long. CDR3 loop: CASSQDARPRDRRTSGYTF. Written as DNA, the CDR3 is TGTGCCAGCAGCCAAGATGCACGCCCGCGGGACAGACGAACGAGTGGCTACACCTTC.

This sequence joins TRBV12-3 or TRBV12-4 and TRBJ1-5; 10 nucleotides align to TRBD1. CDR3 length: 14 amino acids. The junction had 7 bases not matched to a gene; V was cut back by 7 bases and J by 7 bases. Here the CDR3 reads CASNRQGARQPQHF. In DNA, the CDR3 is TGTGCCAGCAACAGACAGGGGGCCAGGCAGCCCCAGCATTTT.

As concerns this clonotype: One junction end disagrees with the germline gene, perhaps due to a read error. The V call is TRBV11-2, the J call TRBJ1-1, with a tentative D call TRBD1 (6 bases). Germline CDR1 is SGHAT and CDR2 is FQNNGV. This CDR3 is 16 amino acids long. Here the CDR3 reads CPSSFSGARSQTEAFF. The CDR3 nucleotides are TGTCCCAGCAGCTTCTCGGGGGCCCGATCGCAGACTGAAGCTTTCTTT.

The CDR3 DNA is TGCAGCGTTGAAGACTCTAGCGGCTACGAGCAGTACTTC. Its protein is CSVEDSSGYEQYF. The chain carries TRBV29-1 and TRBJ2-7; 7 bases fit TRBD2. CDR3 length: 13 residues. The junction had 2 bases not matched to a gene; V was cut back by 0 bases and J by 3 bases. Germline CDR1 is SQVTM and CDR2 is ANQGSEA.

CDR3 sequence: CATSDLRRTTYEQYF. CDR3 coding DNA: TGTGCCACCAGTGATTTAAGGCGGACAACCTACGAGCAGTACTTC. This sequence joins TRBV24-1 and TRBJ2-7, with D perhaps matching TRBD1 (5 bases). In germline, CDR1 is KGHDR, CDR2 SFDVKD. This CDR3 region has 15 residues. Trimming left V 1 base short and J 2 bases short, with 11 bases between.

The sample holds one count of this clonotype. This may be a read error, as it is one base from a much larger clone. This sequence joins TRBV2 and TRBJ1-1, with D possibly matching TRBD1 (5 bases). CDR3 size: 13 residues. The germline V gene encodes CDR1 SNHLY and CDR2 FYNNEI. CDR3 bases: TGTGCCAGCGCAGGACAATTGGCCACTGAAGCTTCCTTT. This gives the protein CASAGQLATEASF.

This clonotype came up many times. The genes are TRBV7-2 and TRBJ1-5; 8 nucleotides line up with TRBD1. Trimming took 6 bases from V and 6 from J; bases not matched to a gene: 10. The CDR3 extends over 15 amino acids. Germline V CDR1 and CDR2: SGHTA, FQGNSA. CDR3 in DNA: TGTGCCAGCAGTCCACAGGGGGGTTTTGGTCAGCCCCAGCATTTT. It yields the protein CASSPQGGFGQPQHF.

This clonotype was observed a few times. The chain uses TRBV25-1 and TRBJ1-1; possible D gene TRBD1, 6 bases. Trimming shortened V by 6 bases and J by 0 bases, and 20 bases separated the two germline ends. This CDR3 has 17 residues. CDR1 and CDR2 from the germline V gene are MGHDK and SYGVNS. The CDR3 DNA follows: TGTGCCAGCAGCCAAGTCAAGATGGGGGGCATGAACACTGAAGCTTTCTTT. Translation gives CASSQVKMGGMNTEAFF. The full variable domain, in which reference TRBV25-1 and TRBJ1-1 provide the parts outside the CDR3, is EADIYQTPRYLVIGTGKKITLECSQTMGHDKMYWYQQDPGMELHLIHYSYGVNSTEKGDLSSESTVSRIRTEHFPLTLESARPSHTSQYLCASSQVKMGGMNTEAFFGQGTRLTVV.

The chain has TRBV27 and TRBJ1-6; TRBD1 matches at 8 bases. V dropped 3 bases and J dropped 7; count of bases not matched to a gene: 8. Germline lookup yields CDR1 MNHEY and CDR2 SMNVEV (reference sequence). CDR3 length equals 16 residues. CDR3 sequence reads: CASSLERTGWNSPLHF. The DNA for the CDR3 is TGTGCCAGCAGTTTGGAACGGACAGGGTGGAATTCACCCCTCCACTTT.